Listed below are T cell receptor beta chains from one sample, sequenced in a study of blood T cell repertoires in COVID-19. Sequencing was performed with immunoSEQ multiplex PCR; in TCRdb, only in-frame clones are kept and a portion is missing. Of about 130,000 clones in the sample, 86% were seen once. The sequencing sample was made of peripheral blood. The receptors shown here come from a human donor in a cohort sampled during active COVID-19. CDR3s include the opening cysteine and the closing phenylalanine or tryptophan. Fields, in order: CDR3 length, clone size, V gene, J gene, D gene, CDR3 protein, CDR3 DNA. The D gene is left open where the match is weak. Only part of the rows carry a size: once, few, many, or a class if the clone is expanded.

CDR3 length: 17; clone size: NA; V gene: TRBV19; J gene: TRBJ2-5; D gene: NA; CDR3 protein: CASSIGARGAREETQYF; CDR3 DNA: TGTGCCAGTAGTATAGGGGCCCGGGGTGCTAGGGAAGAGACCCAGTACTTC
CDR3 length: 16; clone size: NA; V gene: TRBV2; J gene: TRBJ2-6; D gene: NA; CDR3 protein: CASSTQATSGANVLTF; CDR3 DNA: TGTGCCAGCAGCACCCAAGCTACCTCAGGGGCCAACGTCCTGACTTTC
CDR3 length: 15; clone size: NA; V gene: TRBV5-1; J gene: TRBJ2-1; D gene: TRBD1; CDR3 protein: CASSRIQTGDDEQFF; CDR3 DNA: TGCGCCAGCAGCCGAATACAAACAGGGGACGATGAGCAGTTCTTC
CDR3 length: 16; clone size: NA; V gene: TRBV13; J gene: TRBJ2-7; D gene: NA; CDR3 protein: CASSFYLGVTPIKQYF; CDR3 DNA: TGTGCCAGCAGCTTCTATCTGGGAGTTACACCTATCAAGCAGTACTTC
CDR3 length: 16; clone size: once; V gene: TRBV28; J gene: TRBJ1-5; D gene: TRBD1; CDR3 protein: CASSPGQAPGNQPQHF; CDR3 DNA: TGTGCCAGCAGTCCTGGACAGGCCCCGGGCAATCAGCCCCAGCATTTT
CDR3 length: 15; clone size: NA; V gene: TRBV28; J gene: TRBJ2-1; D gene: TRBD2; CDR3 protein: CASSYALAGGYEQFF; CDR3 DNA: TGTGCCAGCAGTTATGCTCTAGCGGGAGGGTATGAGCAGTTCTTC
CDR3 length: 13; clone size: NA; V gene: TRBV4-1; J gene: TRBJ2-7; D gene: NA; CDR3 protein: CASSQALLYEQYF; CDR3 DNA: TGCGCCAGCAGCCAAGCACTCCTCTACGAGCAGTACTTC
CDR3 length: 16; clone size: once; V gene: TRBV7-9; J gene: TRBJ2-1; D gene: NA; CDR3 protein: CASSFTAGSSYNEQFF; CDR3 DNA: TGTGCCAGCAGCTTTACGGCGGGCAGCTCCTACAATGAGCAGTTCTTC
CDR3 length: 15; clone size: NA; V gene: TRBV4-1; J gene: TRBJ2-7; D gene: TRBD2; CDR3 protein: CASSPTSGSNYEQYF; CDR3 DNA: TGCGCCAGCAGCCCAACTAGCGGGAGTAACTACGAGCAGTACTTC
CDR3 length: 15; clone size: NA; V gene: TRBV6-2/TRBV6-3; J gene: TRBJ2-2; D gene: NA; CDR3 protein: CASSLVLVDTGELFF; CDR3 DNA: TGTGCCAGCAGCCTCGTGCTAGTGGACACCGGGGAGCTGTTTTTT
CDR3 length: 17; clone size: NA; V gene: TRBV5-1; J gene: TRBJ2-7; D gene: TRBD2; CDR3 protein: CASSLTTSGSFSYEQYF; CDR3 DNA: TGCGCCAGCAGCCTGACCACCAGCGGGAGCTTCTCCTACGAGCAGTACTTC
CDR3 length: 13; clone size: few; V gene: TRBV6-6; J gene: TRBJ2-7; D gene: NA; CDR3 protein: CASSLTETYEQYF; CDR3 DNA: TGTGCCAGCAGTTTAACAGAGACCTACGAGCAGTACTTC
CDR3 length: 15; clone size: NA; V gene: TRBV28; J gene: TRBJ1-6; D gene: TRBD1; CDR3 protein: CASRAPGQYNSPLHF; CDR3 DNA: TGTGCCAGCAGAGCGCCGGGACAGTATAATTCACCCCTCCACTTT
CDR3 length: 15; clone size: NA; V gene: TRBV28; J gene: TRBJ1-1; D gene: TRBD1; CDR3 protein: CASSSHGTVNTEAFF; CDR3 DNA: TGTGCCAGCAGTTCCCACGGGACAGTGAACACTGAAGCTTTCTTT
CDR3 length: 16; clone size: few; V gene: TRBV7-9; J gene: TRBJ2-3; D gene: TRBD2; CDR3 protein: CASRPGLAGHTDTQYF; CDR3 DNA: TGTGCCAGCAGACCCGGACTAGCGGGGCACACAGATACGCAGTATTTT
CDR3 length: 14; clone size: NA; V gene: TRBV7-9; J gene: TRBJ2-7; D gene: NA; CDR3 protein: CASSLMTGSYEQYF; CDR3 DNA: TGTGCCAGCAGCCTGATGACAGGTTCCTACGAGCAGTACTTC
CDR3 length: 15; clone size: NA; V gene: TRBV5-1; J gene: TRBJ2-7; D gene: NA; CDR3 protein: CASSLGQARKGEQYF; CDR3 DNA: TGCGCCAGCAGCTTGGGACAGGCGCGGAAGGGCGAGCAGTACTTC
CDR3 length: 14; clone size: once; V gene: TRBV3-1/TRBV3-2; J gene: TRBJ1-1; D gene: NA; CDR3 protein: CASSQGPTNTEAFF; CDR3 DNA: TGTGCCAGCAGCCAGGGCCCCACGAACACTGAAGCTTTCTTT
CDR3 length: 15; clone size: NA; V gene: TRBV5-1; J gene: TRBJ2-1; D gene: TRBD1; CDR3 protein: CASSLSQGARNEQFF; CDR3 DNA: TGCGCCAGCAGCTTGTCACAGGGGGCCCGCAATGAGCAGTTCTTC
CDR3 length: 15; clone size: NA; V gene: TRBV2; J gene: TRBJ1-5; D gene: TRBD1; CDR3 protein: CASRDPTGVHQPQHF; CDR3 DNA: TGTGCCAGCAGGGACCCGACAGGGGTGCATCAGCCCCAGCATTTT
CDR3 length: 15; clone size: NA; V gene: TRBV5-6; J gene: TRBJ1-1; D gene: NA; CDR3 protein: CASSPWTRFGTEAFF; CDR3 DNA: TGTGCCAGCAGCCCCTGGACAAGGTTTGGCACTGAAGCTTTCTTT
CDR3 length: 16; clone size: NA; V gene: TRBV6-5; J gene: TRBJ1-1; D gene: NA; CDR3 protein: CASSYVFQGRYTEAFF; CDR3 DNA: TGTGCCAGCAGTTACGTCTTCCAGGGTCGGTACACTGAAGCTTTCTTT
CDR3 length: 16; clone size: NA; V gene: TRBV19; J gene: TRBJ1-2; D gene: TRBD1; CDR3 protein: CASSTTGTGGIGGYTF; CDR3 DNA: TGTGCCAGTAGCACCACGGGGACAGGGGGCATTGGAGGCTACACCTTC
CDR3 length: 13; clone size: NA; V gene: TRBV18; J gene: TRBJ2-1; D gene: TRBD1; CDR3 protein: CASSPLNRDREFF; CDR3 DNA: TGTGCCAGCTCACCTCTAAACCGGGACAGGGAGTTCTTC
CDR3 length: 13; clone size: NA; V gene: TRBV30; J gene: TRBJ2-7; D gene: TRBD2; CDR3 protein: CAWKSGRVDEQYF; CDR3 DNA: TGTGCCTGGAAGAGCGGGAGAGTGGACGAGCAGTACTTC
CDR3 length: 12; clone size: NA; V gene: TRBV28; J gene: TRBJ1-2; D gene: NA; CDR3 protein: CASSLGDYGYTF; CDR3 DNA: TGTGCCAGCAGTTTGGGCGACTATGGCTACACCTTC
CDR3 length: 15; clone size: NA; V gene: TRBV24-1; J gene: TRBJ2-1; D gene: TRBD2; CDR3 protein: CATSQTSGRWYEQFF; CDR3 DNA: TGTGCCACCAGTCAGACTAGCGGGAGATGGTATGAGCAGTTCTTC
CDR3 length: 14; clone size: once; V gene: TRBV18; J gene: TRBJ2-1; D gene: TRBD2; CDR3 protein: CASSFASGYNEQFF; CDR3 DNA: TGTGCCAGCTCATTTGCTAGCGGGTACAATGAGCAGTTCTTC
CDR3 length: 14; clone size: NA; V gene: TRBV7-2; J gene: TRBJ2-7; D gene: NA; CDR3 protein: CASSLSRDNYEQYF; CDR3 DNA: TGTGCCAGCAGCTTATCCAGGGATAACTACGAGCAGTACTTC
CDR3 length: 11; clone size: NA; V gene: TRBV12-3/TRBV12-4; J gene: TRBJ2-7; D gene: NA; CDR3 protein: CATILKYEQYF; CDR3 DNA: TGTGCCACCATCCTAAAATACGAGCAGTACTTC
CDR3 length: 15; clone size: NA; V gene: TRBV29-1; J gene: TRBJ2-3; D gene: TRBD2; CDR3 protein: CSVRPAGVSTDTQYF; CDR3 DNA: TGCAGCGTCCGCCCGGCGGGGGTTAGCACAGATACGCAGTATTTT
CDR3 length: 17; clone size: NA; V gene: TRBV6-6; J gene: TRBJ2-7; D gene: TRBD2; CDR3 protein: CASSPRRLTSEGDEQYF; CDR3 DNA: TGTGCCAGCAGTCCCCGCCGTCTAACTAGCGAAGGGGACGAGCAGTACTTC
CDR3 length: 13; clone size: NA; V gene: TRBV27; J gene: TRBJ2-1; D gene: NA; CDR3 protein: CASSDSSYNEQFF; CDR3 DNA: TGTGCCAGCAGTGACAGCTCCTACAATGAGCAGTTCTTC
CDR3 length: 15; clone size: NA; V gene: TRBV7-2; J gene: TRBJ2-6; D gene: NA; CDR3 protein: CASSLSIRGANVLTF; CDR3 DNA: TGTGCCAGCAGCCTTAGCATTCGGGGGGCCAACGTCCTGACTTTC
CDR3 length: 13; clone size: NA; V gene: TRBV12-3/TRBV12-4; J gene: TRBJ2-7; D gene: TRBD2; CDR3 protein: CATRTSGKYEQYF; CDR3 DNA: TGTGCCACTAGGACTAGCGGGAAGTACGAGCAGTACTTC
CDR3 length: 17; clone size: NA; V gene: TRBV24-1; J gene: TRBJ2-1; D gene: TRBD2; CDR3 protein: CATSDFGAGGLYNEQFF; CDR3 DNA: TGTGCCACCAGTGATTTCGGCGCGGGAGGCCTCTACAATGAGCAGTTCTTC
CDR3 length: 17; clone size: once; V gene: TRBV19; J gene: TRBJ1-2; D gene: TRBD1; CDR3 protein: CATDPKYPGQGASGYTF; CDR3 DNA: TGTGCCACCGACCCAAAATACCCGGGACAGGGGGCGAGCGGCTACACCTTC
CDR3 length: 14; clone size: NA; V gene: TRBV25-1; J gene: TRBJ1-6; D gene: NA; CDR3 protein: CASVGRDYNSPLHF; CDR3 DNA: TGTGCCAGCGTTGGACGGGACTATAATTCACCCCTCCACTTT
CDR3 length: 17; clone size: NA; V gene: TRBV12-2; J gene: TRBJ1-5; D gene: NA; CDR3 protein: CASRLARGTGRDQPQHF; CDR3 DNA: TGTGCAAGTCGCTTAGCCCGTGGGACAGGTCGTGATCAGCCCCAGCATTTT
CDR3 length: 14; clone size: NA; V gene: TRBV3-1/TRBV3-2; J gene: TRBJ2-3; D gene: TRBD2; CDR3 protein: CASSPIAGLDTQYF; CDR3 DNA: TGTGCCAGCAGCCCAATAGCGGGATTGGATACGCAGTATTTT
CDR3 length: 16; clone size: NA; V gene: TRBV6-4; J gene: TRBJ2-7; D gene: TRBD2; CDR3 protein: CASSASREGMTYEQYF; CDR3 DNA: TGTGCCAGCAGCGCCTCTCGGGAGGGGATGACCTACGAGCAGTACTTC
CDR3 length: 14; clone size: NA; V gene: TRBV4-1; J gene: TRBJ2-7; D gene: NA; CDR3 protein: CASSQAPQTYEQYF; CDR3 DNA: TGCGCCAGCAGCCAAGCCCCACAGACCTACGAGCAGTACTTC